This T cell receptor beta chain emerged from a study of T cells in localized non-small cell lung cancer. Study outcomes and limitations: In the blood, greater T cell density corresponded to longer overall survival. Out of the top 100 tumor clones, a median approximately 57 were seen in adjacent lung. Heterogeneity within the tumor remains possible, as just one region underwent sequencing. In uninvolved adjacent lung, T cell clonality reached its highest value, exceeding tumor.

In regard to this clone: Its antigen remains unidentified.

V shed 7 bases, J shed 0 bases, and the junction held 3 bases outside the gene matches. CDR1 LNHDA and CDR2 SQIVND come from the germline V gene (reference sequence). CDR3 length: 15 residues. TCRdb keeps only in-frame clones here, not all; method: immunoSEQ multiplex PCR. The sample consists of tens of thousands of clones, approximately 84% of them appearing once. This clonotype was obtained from a female donor over 55 with stage I lung adenocarcinoma. The chain couples TRBV19 to TRBJ2-1; 10 bases agree with TRBD2. The sample consisted of peripheral blood, taken before any cancer treatment. CDR3 sequence reads: CASTASGSSYNEQFF. CDR3 coding DNA: TGTGCCAGTACCGCTAGCGGGAGCTCCTACAATGAGCAGTTCTTC.